Listed below are T cell receptor beta chains from one sample, sequenced in a study of T-cell memory formation after mild COVID-19. MiXCR was run by TCRdb on the 5' RACE reads, yielding one entry per CDR3 protein. The sample has hundreds of thousands of distinct CDR3 sequences, 15% to 20% seen once. Material for sequencing was PBMCs or a T cell subset sorted from them (not recorded which). All receptors come from a man aged 18-30 years who had mild COVID-19 (a few samples of this study predate the infection). Cell type and time point are not known. CDR3s include the opening cysteine and the closing phenylalanine or tryptophan. The D gene is left open where the match is weak. Not every row has a clone size; where given, it reads once, few, many or a size class.

. once TRBJ1-1 TRBV5-1 TGCGCCAGCAGCTTGGACAGGGTGGAAACTGAAGCTTTCTTT CASSLDRVETEAFF
. few TRBJ1-1 TRBV7-9 TGTGCCAGCAGCTTAGAGTTGAGAACATCTGAAGCTTTCTTT CASSLELRTSEAFF
TRBD1 many TRBJ1-6 TRBV7-9 TGTGCCAGCAGCTTAGGGGACAGGTCACCCCTCCACTTT CASSLGDRSPLHF
TRBD1 few TRBJ2-5 TRBV4-3 TGCGCCAGCAGCCACCTAGGACAGGGGTACGAGACCCAGTACTTC CASSHLGQGYETQYF
TRBD1 . TRBJ1-2 TRBV5-5 TGTGCCAGCAGCTCTCTCCAGGGGGCCGATGGCTACACCTTC CASSSLQGADGYTF
TRBD1 . TRBJ2-3 TRBV6-1 TGTGCCAGCAGGCGGGGACAGGCCACAGATACGCAGTATTTT CASRRGQATDTQYF
TRBD2 many TRBJ2-1 TRBV5-1 TGCGCCAGCAGCATACTAGCGGGGGCCCACAATGAGCAGTTCTTC CASSILAGAHNEQFF
TRBD2 large TRBJ2-2 TRBV15 TGTGCCACCAGCAGAGATACGGGGGGGCCCGGGGAGCTGTTTTTT CATSRDTGGPGELFF
. . TRBJ1-1 TRBV5-1 TGCGCCAGTAAGCCCGGGGGGGAAGCTTTCTTT CASKPGGEAFF
. few TRBJ2-3 TRBV29-1 TGCAGCGTTGTTGCCGGGTTGAGCACAGATACGCAGTATTTT CSVVAGLSTDTQYF
. . TRBJ1-3 TRBV7-6 TGTGCCAGCAGCTTAGCGGGGCGCTACTCTGGAAACACCATATATTTT CASSLAGRYSGNTIYF
. . TRBJ2-4 TRBV5-6 TGTGCCAGCAGCCGACTAGCCAAAAACATTCAGTACTTC CASSRLAKNIQYF
. . TRBJ1-5 TRBV20-1 TGCAGTGCTAAGGACACGTCAAATCAGCCCCAGCATTTT CSAKDTSNQPQHF
. few TRBJ1-5 TRBV7-6 TGTGCCAGCAGCACGAGGGGCTTGGTCAATCAGCCCCAGCATTTT CASSTRGLVNQPQHF
. . TRBJ1-1 TRBV7-6 TGTGCCAGCAGCTTTGCCCCGGAGTGGGGAACTGAAGCTTTCTTT CASSFAPEWGTEAFF
. . TRBJ2-1 TRBV7-2 TGTGCCAGCAGCTTATGGGTGGACAATGAGCAGTTCTTC CASSLWVDNEQFF
. few TRBJ2-2 TRBV12-3/TRBV12-4 TGTGCCAGCAGTCCATCCAACAGGGACACCGGGGAGCTGTTTTTT CASSPSNRDTGELFF
TRBD2 . TRBJ2-3 TRBV5-1 TGCGCCAGCAGCTTGGCTCTAGCGGGGATGGCAGATACGCAGTATTTT CASSLALAGMADTQYF
. . TRBJ1-2 TRBV9 TGTGCCAGCAGCGCCGCGGGACCCGACCTTAGAGATGGCTACACCTTC CASSAAGPDLRDGYTF
. . TRBJ1-1 TRBV5-4 TGTGCCAGCAGCTCGGAGCGGCGCACTGAAGCTTTCTTT CASSSERRTEAFF
. many TRBJ2-4 TRBV20-1 TGCAGTGCTAGAGAACCAGGACAGAAAAACATTCAGTACTTC CSAREPGQKNIQYF
. . TRBJ2-5 TRBV7-8 TGTGCCAGCAGCCCCGGGAGCACCCAGTACTTC CASSPGSTQYF
. few TRBJ2-2 TRBV4-3 TGCGCCAGCAGCCAAGATACCAGTAGTGGCACCGGGGAGCTGTTTTTT CASSQDTSSGTGELFF
. . TRBJ2-7 TRBV12-3/TRBV12-4 TGTGCCAGCAGTTCGACAGTGCTCTCCTACGAGCAGTACTTC CASSSTVLSYEQYF
. few TRBJ1-5 TRBV2 TGTGCCAGCAGGGACAGAAATCTAAATCAGCCCCAGCATTTT CASRDRNLNQPQHF
. . TRBJ1-1 TRBV10-2 TGCGCCAGCAGTGAGGTGGGGCTTCGCACTGAAGCTTTCTTT CASSEVGLRTEAFF
TRBD1 . TRBJ2-7 TRBV4-3 TGCGCCAGCAGCCAAGATAGGGCAGGGGGCTCCTACGAGCAGTACTTC CASSQDRAGGSYEQYF
. many TRBJ2-3 TRBV7-2 TGTGCCAGCAGCTTAGATGCTAGCACAGATACGCAGTATTTT CASSLDASTDTQYF